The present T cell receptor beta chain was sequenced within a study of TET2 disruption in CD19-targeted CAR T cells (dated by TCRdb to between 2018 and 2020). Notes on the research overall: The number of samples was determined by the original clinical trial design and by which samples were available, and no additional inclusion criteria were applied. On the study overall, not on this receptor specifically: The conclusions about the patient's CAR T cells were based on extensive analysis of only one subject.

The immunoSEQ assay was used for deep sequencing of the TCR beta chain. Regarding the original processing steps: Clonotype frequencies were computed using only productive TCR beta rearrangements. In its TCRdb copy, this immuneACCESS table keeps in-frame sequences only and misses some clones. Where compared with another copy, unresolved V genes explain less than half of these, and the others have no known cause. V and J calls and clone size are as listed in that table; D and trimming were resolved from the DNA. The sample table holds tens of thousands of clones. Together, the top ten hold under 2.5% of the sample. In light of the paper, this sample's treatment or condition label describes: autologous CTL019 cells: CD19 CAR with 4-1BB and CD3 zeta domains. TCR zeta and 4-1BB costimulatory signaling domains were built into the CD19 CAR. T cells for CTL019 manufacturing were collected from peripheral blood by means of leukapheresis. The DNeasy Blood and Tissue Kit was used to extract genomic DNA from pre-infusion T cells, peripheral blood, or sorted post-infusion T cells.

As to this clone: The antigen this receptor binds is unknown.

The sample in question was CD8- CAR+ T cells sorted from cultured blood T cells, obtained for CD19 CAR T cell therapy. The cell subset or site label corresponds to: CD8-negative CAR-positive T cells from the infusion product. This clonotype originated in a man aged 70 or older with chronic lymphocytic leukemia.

CDR3 protein: CATSDSGHISTDTQYF. The CDR3 bases that were read are TGTGCCACCAGTGACTCGGGACACATCAGCACAGATACG. The chain is encoded by TRBV24-1 joined to TRBJ2-3, with TRBD1 as a weak D call on 6 bases. The read comes to an end 3 residues before the CDR3 does, leaving the germline J gene to fill in the end. Cut back by 4 bases and 0 bases, the V and J ends lie 13 bases apart. The germline V gene specifies KGHDR as CDR1 and SFDVKD as CDR2. The CDR3 contains 16 residues, cysteine and phenylalanine counted. The CDR3 was read in part: 39 bases, with the frame set at base 1.